In this sample, the clone carrying this T cell receptor (beta chain) turned up a few times. Its cognate antigen is unknown. Time point: sample taken at primary tumor resection. TCRdb re-derived calls from the 5' RACE reads in MiXCR, one entry per CDR3 protein. The table records around 100,000 distinct CDR3 sequences, about 4.4% of them present only once. The entry originates in a study of spatial heterogeneity in lung cancer. Study findings and constraints: How many expanded intratumoral alpha and beta TCRs were present tracked the tumor mutation count, which was a count of nonsynonymous mutations.

The sequence was collected from a male donor with early-stage non-small cell lung cancer. Sequencing was performed on lung tumor tissue, taken at surgery.

CDR3 sequence (DNA): TGTGCCAGCAGCTTAGACGGGACAGATACTAATACGCAGTATTTT. This gives the protein CASSLDGTDTNTQYF. The chain recombines TRBV11-2 with TRBJ2-3; 7 nucleotides align to TRBD1. CDR1 and CDR2 from the germline V gene are SGHAT and FQNNGV. With V trimmed by 0 bases and J by 7 bases, 7 bases remained unmatched. This CDR3 is 15 amino acids long.